This T cell receptor beta chain derives from a study of T-cell reconstitution after alpha-beta-depleted transplantation in children. CDR3 length: 14 amino acids. The V segment lost 3 bases and the J segment 2 bases; nucleotides outside the gene matches: 4. Looked up from germline, CDR1 is SNHLY and CDR2 is FYNNEI. Study-wide findings and caveats: Newly produced T cells mostly accounted for T-cell counts and diversity one year post-transplant. Certain patients had high TCRbeta diversity at day 60, and it came from recipient T cells and thymic progenitors that survived. At around two months after transplant, the alpha-beta T cells were reportedly derived from several hundred expanded clones that came from non-depleted graft cells.

This clonotype was seen repeatedly, ten times or more. Its target is not known. Researchers prepared the TCRbeta library using unique molecular identifiers, the study reports. TCRdb recomputed calls from the PCR reads with MiXCR, one row per CDR3 protein. The table shows some 300,000 distinct CDR3 sequences, with 10% occurring only once. This rearrangement joins TRBV2 to TRBJ2-7; 7 nucleotides line up with TRBD1. This specimen was PBMCs, taken before TCRalphabeta/CD19-depleted stem cell transplant. The TCR comes from a boy less than two years old with acute myeloid leukemia, due to receive a stem cell transplant. In DNA form, the CDR3 reads TGTGCCAGCAGTGAGAGGACAGGTACCTACGAGCAGTACTTC. It is translated as CASSERTGTYEQYF.